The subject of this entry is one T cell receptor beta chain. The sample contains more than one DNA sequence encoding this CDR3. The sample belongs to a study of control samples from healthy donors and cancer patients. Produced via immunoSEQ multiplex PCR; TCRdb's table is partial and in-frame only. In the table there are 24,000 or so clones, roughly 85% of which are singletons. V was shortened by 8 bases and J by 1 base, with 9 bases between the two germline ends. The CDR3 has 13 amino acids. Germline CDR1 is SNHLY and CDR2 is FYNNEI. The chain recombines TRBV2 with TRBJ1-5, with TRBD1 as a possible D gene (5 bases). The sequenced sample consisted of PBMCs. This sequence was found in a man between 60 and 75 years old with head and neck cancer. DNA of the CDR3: TGTGCCAGCCGACGGGACAGCAATCAGCCCCAGCATTTT. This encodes CASRRDSNQPQHF.